These 18 T cell receptor beta chains came from one sample sequenced in a study of blood T cell repertoires in COVID-19. Method: immunoSEQ multiplex PCR; TCRdb's copy keeps in-frame clones and lacks some. The sample lists under 200,000 clones; around 86% were seen once. Specimen: PBMCs or T cells enriched from blood (not recorded which). These receptors were obtained from a man aged 35-49 years with acute COVID-19.

The chain uses TRBV5-1 and TRBJ2-3; possibly TRBD2 for D (6 bases). Germline V lookup: CDR1 SGHRS, CDR2 YFSETQ. The ends were cut back, 4 bases at V and 2 bases at J, with 14 bases in the middle. This CDR3 is 15 amino acids long. CDR3 sequence reads: CASSPTGTFTDTQYF. Written as DNA, the CDR3 is TGCGCCAGCAGCCCTACCGGGACTTTCACAGATACGCAGTATTTT.

V usage is TRBV3-1 (or the pseudogene TRBV3-2) and J usage is TRBJ2-3, with 10 bases aligning to TRBD2. V shed 4 bases and J 0 bases; nucleotides not matched to a gene: 4. The CDR3 covers 16 residues. Germline V CDR1 and CDR2: LGHDT, YNNKEL (reference sequence). The CDR3 DNA reads TGTGCCAGCAGCCCCGGGACTAGCGCCAGCACAGATACGCAGTATTTT. It specifies CASSPGTSASTDTQYF.

This chain uses TRBV19 with TRBJ1-1; perhaps TRBD1 as D (5 bases). Deletions cut 3 bases from V and 0 bases from J, with 11 bases between. The CDR3 spans 15 residues. The germline V gene encodes CDR1 LNHDA and CDR2 SQIVND (reference sequence). The CDR3 loop reads CASSITPGVNTEAFF. DNA of the CDR3: TGTGCCAGTAGTATCACTCCGGGGGTGAACACTGAAGCTTTCTTT.

This sequence joins TRBV11-3 and TRBJ2-5; the D is unclear. Germline CDR1 and CDR2: SGHNT and YENEEA. The CDR3 consists of 13 residues. V was clipped by 3 bases and J by 3 bases, with 8 bases between them. The CDR3 nucleotides read TGTGCCAGCAGCTTTGAGGTGAAAGAGACCCAGTACTTC. This codes for CASSFEVKETQYF.

The chain carries TRBV27 and TRBJ2-7, with 11 bases matching TRBD1. Germline V gene lookup returns CDR1 MNHEY and CDR2 SMNVEV (reference sequence). The CDR3 runs 14 residues. The V and J ends lost 6 bases and 3 bases, in that order; junction bases with no gene match: 4. CDR3 protein: CASRGDRGIYEQYF. CDR3 nucleotides: TGTGCCAGCAGGGGGGACAGGGGGATCTACGAGCAGTACTTC.

The CDR3 sequence is CASSRGYTDTQYF. In DNA form, the CDR3 reads TGCGCCAGCAGCAGAGGGTACACAGATACGCAGTATTTT. The chain is built from TRBV5-1 and TRBJ2-3; the D gene is possibly TRBD2 (5 bases). Deletions cut 4 bases from V and 2 bases from J, with 8 bases between. CDR3 length equals 13 residues. Germline V CDR1 and CDR2: SGHRS, YFSETQ.

The chain recombines TRBV7-7 with TRBJ2-2; 8 bases align to TRBD2. The length of the CDR3 is 16 residues. V gave up 2 bases and J gave up 2 bases; unmatched junction bases: 4. Germline V gene lookup returns CDR1 SSHAT and CDR2 FNYEAQ (reference sequence). CDR3 coding DNA: TGTGCCAGCAGCTTAACAGCGGGGGACAACACCGGGGAGCTGTTTTTT. It encodes CASSLTAGDNTGELFF.

The genes are TRBV10-3 and TRBJ1-5; D is possibly TRBD1 (6 bases). The CDR3 is 12 amino acids. Trimming shortened V by 11 bases and J by 3 bases, and 11 bases separated the two germline ends. CDR1 ENHRY and CDR2 SYGVKD come from the germline V gene. The CDR3 loop is CAAGQNNQPQHF. DNA of the CDR3: TGTGCCGCTGGACAGAACAATCAGCCCCAGCATTTT.

The chain is built from TRBV29-1 and TRBJ2-7, with a possible D match to TRBD1 (5 bases). The CDR3 runs 14 residues. Germline V lookup: CDR1 SQVTM, CDR2 ANQGSEA. Trimming pared 5 bases from V and 0 bases from J, leaving 14 bases between. For the CDR3, the DNA is TGCAGCGTTCTAAGGGGTCGGAGCTCCTACGAGCAGTACTTC. It specifies CSVLRGRSSYEQYF.

V is TRBV30 and J is TRBJ2-2; TRBD1 might be the D (6 bases). V shed 4 bases and J shed 5 bases, with 8 bases lying between them. Germline V gene data show CDR1 as GTSNPN and CDR2 as SVGIG (reference sequence). This CDR3 has 12 residues. CDR3 nucleotides: TGTGCCTGGAACAGGGCTACCGGGGAGCTGTTTTTT. Protein sequence: CAWNRATGELFF.

This chain joins TRBV7-9 and TRBJ1-1; D remains ambiguous. Trimming took 2 bases from V and 10 from J, leaving 8 bases between them. Germline loops: CDR1 SEHNR, CDR2 FQNEAQ (reference sequence). The CDR3 runs to 11 residues. The CDR3: CASSLQLTAFF. The CDR3 DNA is TGTGCCAGCAGCTTACAACTCACAGCTTTCTTT.

The count of this clone is one. V usage is TRBV7-3 and J usage is TRBJ1-1; D not resolved. Germline lookup yields CDR1 SGHTA and CDR2 FQGTGA. The CDR3 totals 14 residues. V was clipped by 1 base and J by 4 bases, with 10 bases between them. The CDR3: CASSLSLTATEAFF. The CDR3 coding sequence is TGTGCCAGCAGCTTAAGCCTCACAGCCACTGAAGCTTTCTTT.

The chain joins TRBV11-2 to TRBJ2-1; no definite D call. Germline CDR1 and CDR2: SGHAT and FQNNGV. This CDR3 is built from 12 residues. V was shortened by 1 base and J by 7 bases, with 5 bases between the two germline ends. The DNA of the CDR3 is TGTGCCAGCAGCTTAGTATCGAATGAGCAGTTCTTC. Residues: CASSLVSNEQFF.

In its sample, this clone was seen a few times. The chain recombines TRBV4-3 with TRBJ2-7; TRBD1 aligns across 7 bases. This CDR3 is built from 16 residues. Germline CDR1 is LGHNA and CDR2 is YSLEER. The ends lost 0 bases at V and 2 bases at J; junction bases unmatched: 7. Written as DNA, the CDR3 is TGCGCCAGCAGCCAAGAGGCCGTAGGGACAGCCTACGAGCAGTACTTC. The encoded protein is CASSQEAVGTAYEQYF.

This chain joins TRBV6-5 and TRBJ1-2, with TRBD1 matching over 8 bases. The CDR3 covers 12 residues. Germline loops: CDR1 MNHEY, CDR2 SVGAGI. Germline trimming cut 5 bases from V and 6 bases from J; bases unmatched to any gene: 2. The CDR3 loop is CASSMTGDGYTF. The CDR3 nucleotides read TGTGCCAGCAGTATGACAGGGGATGGCTACACCTTC.

The chain is built from TRBV5-1 and TRBJ2-1; 10 bases are shared with TRBD2. The germline V gene has CDR1 SGHRS and CDR2 YFSETQ. Germline trimming cut 4 bases from V and 10 bases from J; bases unmatched to any gene: 8. The CDR3 sequence is 14 residues long. The CDR3 DNA follows: TGCGCCAGCAGCCGCCGACTAGCGGGTACCGAGCAGTTCTTC. Translating it yields CASSRRLAGTEQFF. Complete variable domain (other parts from reference TRBV5-1 and TRBJ2-1): KAGVTQTPRYLIKTRGQQVTLSCSPISGHRSVSWYQQTPGQGLQFLFEYFSETQRNKGNFPGRFSGRQFSNSRSEMNVSTLELGDSALYLCASSRRLAGTEQFFGPGTRLTVL.

The chain employs TRBV19 and TRBJ1-6; 7 nucleotides line up with TRBD1. The V gene end was trimmed by 9 bases and the J gene end by 8 bases; junction bases not matched to a gene: 7. Germline V gene lookup returns CDR1 LNHDA and CDR2 SQIVND (reference sequence). The CDR3 loop spans 13 amino acids. The CDR3 nucleotides are TGTGCCAGAGACAGGGTTGAATATTCACCCCTCCACTTT. Its protein is CARDRVEYSPLHF.

This clone has only one observation. The rearrangement uses TRBV25-1 and TRBJ2-3; tentative D call: TRBD2 (6 bases). Germline CDR1 and CDR2: MGHDK and SYGVNS. V was clipped by 8 bases and J by 5 bases, with 14 bases between them. CDR3 size: 13 residues. CDR3 DNA: TGTGCCAGCGGCCAGGGAGGAATAGATACGCAGTATTTT. Amino acids: CASGQGGIDTQYF.